These 29 T cell receptor beta chains originate from one sample sequenced in a study of T cell responses to AZD1222 COVID-19 vaccine. Method: immunoSEQ multiplex PCR; TCRdb's copy keeps in-frame clones and lacks some. The repertoire consists of 140,000 or so clones, with roughly 90% occurring once and the leading ten covering under 7%. The source material was peripheral blood, sampled 28 days after the second dose of the MenACWY control vaccine. The receptor source for this set is an adult who received the MenACWY meningococcal vaccine as a control.

V and J are TRBV4-2 and TRBJ2-3; TRBD2 aligns across 14 bases. The germline CDR1 and CDR2 sequences are LGHNA and YNFKEQ. Trimming cost V 1 base and J 4 bases; bases outside gene matches: 10. The CDR3 totals 19 residues. CDR3: CASSQAPGLAGVGADTQYF. Written as DNA, the CDR3 is TGTGCCAGCAGCCAAGCACCGGGACTAGCGGGAGTTGGTGCAGATACGCAGTATTTT.

The J gene is TRBJ2-1, the V gene TRBV6-2 or TRBV6-3; TRBD1 matches at 8 bases. Germline assignment: CDR1 MNHEY and CDR2 SVGEGT. This CDR3 has 15 residues. After removal of 7 bases from V and 0 bases from J, the junction contained 5 bases not matched to a gene. The CDR3 region has the DNA TGTGCCAGCAACCCACAGGGGGTCTCCTACAATGAGCAGTTCTTC. Translating it yields CASNPQGVSYNEQFF.

This chain joins TRBV11-3 and TRBJ2-3, with 9 bases identical to TRBD1. J gave up 1 base and V 5 bases, and 13 bases lay outside the gene matches. The germline CDR1 and CDR2 sequences are SGHNT and YENEEA. CDR3 size: 18 residues. The DNA for the CDR3 is TGTGCCAGCAGCAAGGGACAGGGTCACCTCCCGGGCACAGATACGCAGTATTTT. This sequence encodes CASSKGQGHLPGTDTQYF. Full variable domain (outside the CDR3, taken from reference TRBV11-3 and TRBJ2-3): EAGVVQSPRYKIIEKKQPVAFWCNPISGHNTLYWYLQNLGQGPELLIRYENEEAVDDSQLPKDRFSAERLKGVDSTLKIQPAELGDSAVYLCASSKGQGHLPGTDTQYFGPGTRLTVL.

This chain links TRBV7-9 with TRBJ1-4; the D is unclear. Trimming left V 6 bases short and J 8 bases short, with 19 bases between. CDR1 and CDR2 (germline): SEHNR, FQNEAQ (reference sequence). The length of the CDR3 is 15 residues. CDR3 in amino acids: CASSQEVAWHEKLFF. The CDR3 DNA follows: TGTGCCAGCAGTCAAGAGGTAGCGTGGCACGAAAAACTGTTTTTT.

The CDR3 nucleotides are TGTGCCTGGAGTGAGGGGGTTAGCGGGAATGAGCAGTTCTTC. Its protein is CAWSEGVSGNEQFF. The chain couples TRBV30 to TRBJ2-1; D is perhaps TRBD2 (7 bases). Trimming left V 1 base short and J 7 bases short, with 14 bases between. The CDR3 is 14 amino acids. The germline CDR1 and CDR2 sequences are GTSNPN and SVGIG (reference sequence).

The chain has TRBV2 and TRBJ2-1, with TRBD2 identical over 11 bases. Germline CDR1 SNHLY, CDR2 FYNNEI. The CDR3 has 16 amino acids. V was clipped by 6 bases and J by 3 bases; unmatched bases: 7. The chain's CDR3 is CASRGRLAGIYNEQFF. The CDR3 DNA sequence: TGTGCCAGCAGGGGCCGACTAGCGGGGATCTACAATGAGCAGTTCTTC.

This clone was seen only once. This sequence joins TRBV20-1 and TRBJ2-3, with 7 bases identical to TRBD2. The germline V gene has CDR1 DFQATT and CDR2 SNEGSKA (reference sequence). The trim removed 3 bases at V and 3 bases at J, leaving 9 bases unmatched. The CDR3 is 15 amino acids. The CDR3 loop is CSASRRESATDTQYF. The CDR3 coding sequence is TGCAGTGCTAGTCGGCGGGAGTCTGCAACAGATACGCAGTATTTT.

J is TRBJ1-5 and V is TRBV15, with TRBD1 matching 9 bases. The CDR3 consists of 11 residues. Germline lookup yields CDR1 LNHNV and CDR2 YYDKDF (reference sequence). Trimming took 5 bases from V and 14 from J; bases not matched to a gene: 4. The CDR3 loop reads CATSDDRGKHF. The CDR3 nucleotides read TGTGCCACCAGCGATGACAGGGGGAAGCATTTT.

This chain joins TRBV29-1 and TRBJ2-7, with D unresolved. V lost 4 bases and J lost 0, with 7 bases in between. There are 12 residues in the CDR3. CDR1 is SQVTM and CDR2 is ANQGSEA in the germline V gene. CDR3 DNA: TGCAGCGTTGCTAACTACTCCTACGAGCAGTACTTC. Its protein product is CSVANYSYEQYF.

The chain combines TRBV10-3 with TRBJ2-3; 7 bases align to TRBD2. Trimming cost V 6 bases and J 0 bases; bases outside gene matches: 6. The germline V gene encodes CDR1 ENHRY and CDR2 SYGVKD. This CDR3 comprises 15 residues. CDR3 sequence: CAISPLAVSTDTQYF. Here the CDR3 DNA reads TGTGCCATCAGCCCCCTAGCGGTAAGCACAGATACGCAGTATTTT.

V gene TRBV21-1 combines with J gene TRBJ2-7. TRBV21-1 counts as a pseudogene. The CDR3 covers 11 residues. CDR3 loop: CASSISHEQYF. CDR3 coding DNA: TGTGCCAGCAGCATTTCCCACGAGCAGTACTTC.

The V call is TRBV7-6, the J call TRBJ1-5; D is uncertain. V lost 1 base and J lost 7, with 8 bases in between. Germline V gives CDR1 SGHVS, CDR2 FNYEAQ. This CDR3 is 13 amino acids long. The DNA for the CDR3 is TGTGCCAGCAGCTTAGGGGTCAGACAGCCCCAGCATTTT. The encoded protein is CASSLGVRQPQHF.

The chain recombines TRBV6-2 or TRBV6-3 with TRBJ2-6; D uncertain. This CDR3 comprises 15 residues. V was clipped by 0 bases and J by 3 bases, with 6 bases between them. CDR1 is MNHEY and CDR2 is SVGEGT in the germline V gene. As DNA, the CDR3 is TGTGCCAGCAGTTACTCCCCAGGTGGGGCCAACGTCCTGACTTTC. As protein: CASSYSPGGANVLTF.

This chain joins TRBV18 and TRBJ1-2; a possible D gene is TRBD1 (5 bases). There are 16 residues in the CDR3. The germline V gene has CDR1 KGHSH and CDR2 LQKENI. V was shortened by 3 bases and J by 4 bases, with 18 bases between the two germline ends. The CDR3 spells CASSPILGRGGYGYTF. Here the CDR3 DNA reads TGTGCCAGCTCACCTATCCTTGGACGCGGGGGCTATGGCTACACCTTC. The whole variable domain, remainder taken from reference TRBV18 and TRBJ1-2, is NAGVMQNPRHLVRRRGQEARLRCSPMKGHSHVYWYRQLPEEGLKFMVYLQKENIIDESGMPKERFSAEFPKEGPSILRIQQVVRGDSAAYFCASSPILGRGGYGYTFGSGTRLTVV.

The chain carries TRBV28 and TRBJ1-1; no reliable D call. Germline CDR1 MDHEN, CDR2 SYDVKM. Trimming took off 7 bases at V and 6 bases at J, with 15 bases between the two ends. CDR3 length: 13 amino acids. The CDR3: CASKREQLSEAFF. In nucleotides, the CDR3 is TGTGCCAGCAAAAGGGAACAATTGTCTGAAGCTTTCTTT.

V gene TRBV18 combines with J gene TRBJ2-1, with TRBD2 as a possible D gene (6 bases). The V and J ends lost 0 bases and 9 bases respectively, with 9 bases between them. The CDR3 is 13 residues long. CDR1 is KGHSH, CDR2 LQKENI, per germline. The CDR3 sequence: CASSPPGGGEQFF. The DNA of the CDR3 is TGTGCCAGCTCACCACCGGGGGGAGGTGAGCAGTTCTTC.

CDR3 amino acids: CATSRSGTRIGYTF. For the CDR3, the DNA is TGTGCCACCAGCAGGTCCGGGACACGGATTGGCTACACCTTC. V usage is TRBV15 and J usage is TRBJ1-2; weak D call: TRBD1 (6 bases). This CDR3 is 14 amino acids long. Germline CDR1 and CDR2: LNHNV and YYDKDF (reference sequence). V was shortened by 3 bases and J by 7 bases, with 15 bases between the two germline ends.

The V gene is TRBV7-6, the J gene TRBJ1-5; D uncertain. The germline gives CDR1 SGHVS, CDR2 FNYEAQ. The V end was cut by 1 base, the J end by 4 bases, with 14 bases between. The CDR3 extends over 16 amino acids. CDR3: CASSLEAGISNQPQHF. The CDR3 bases are TGTGCCAGCAGCTTAGAGGCCGGCATCAGTAATCAGCCCCAGCATTTT.

V usage is TRBV6-2 or TRBV6-3 and J usage is TRBJ2-3; D call uncertain. This CDR3 region has 11 residues. Trimming pared 1 base from V and 6 bases from J, leaving 2 bases between. Germline CDR1 MNHEY, CDR2 SVGEGT. The CDR3 reads CASSYYDTQYF. In nucleotides, the CDR3 is TGTGCCAGCAGTTACTATGATACGCAGTATTTT.

V and J are TRBV19 and TRBJ1-5; no clear D. CDR3 length: 14 amino acids. Trimming removed 5 bases from V and 4 bases from J, with 12 bases in between. Germline V lookup: CDR1 LNHDA, CDR2 SQIVND (reference sequence). CDR3 in amino acids: CASSPINRNQPQHF. CDR3 DNA: TGTGCCAGTAGTCCTATTAACCGAAATCAGCCCCAGCATTTT.

This chain's CDR3 is CASSLAAGYITEAFF. In nucleotides, the CDR3 is TGCGCCAGCAGCTTGGCCGCCGGATACATCACTGAAGCTTTCTTT. The V and J genes are TRBV5-1 and TRBJ1-1; no reliable D call. V lost 0 bases and J lost 4, with 13 bases in between. The CDR3 is 15 residues long. Germline V gene lookup returns CDR1 SGHRS and CDR2 YFSETQ.

The V call is TRBV11-3, the J call TRBJ2-2, with a possible D match to TRBD1 (6 bases). Germline loops: CDR1 SGHNT, CDR2 YENEEA. This CDR3 is 15 amino acids long. Trimming took 5 bases from V and 7 from J, leaving 17 bases between them. The CDR3: CASSPLVGAGGELFF. CDR3 nucleotide sequence: TGTGCCAGCAGCCCACTGGTGGGGGCGGGCGGGGAGCTGTTTTTT.

The CDR3 nucleotides read TGCGCCAGCAGCCAAGCGCCTAGCCCAGATACGCAGTATTTT. Protein product: CASSQAPSPDTQYF. V gene TRBV4-3 combines with J gene TRBJ2-3, with D possibly being TRBD2 (5 bases). The CDR3 covers 14 residues. Per the germline V gene, CDR1 is LGHNA and CDR2 is YSLEER. Trimming removed 1 base at V and 4 bases at J, with 9 bases between.

This chain joins TRBV30 and TRBJ1-2; D not resolved. This CDR3 has 13 amino acids. Deletions cut 5 bases from V and 2 bases from J, with 12 bases between. Germline V CDR1 and CDR2: GTSNPN, SVGIG (reference sequence). The DNA of the CDR3 is TGTGCCTGGTATAGGGTCGGCAACTATGGCTACACCTTC. As protein: CAWYRVGNYGYTF.

The rearrangement uses TRBV2 and TRBJ1-1; the D gene is possibly TRBD1 (6 bases). V lost 8 bases, J lost 1 base, and 11 bases lay in between. The CDR3 is 13 amino acids. The V gene's germline CDR1 is SNHLY and CDR2 FYNNEI. The CDR3 DNA reads TGTGCCAGCGACTTACAGGGGAACACTGAAGCTTTCTTT. It encodes CASDLQGNTEAFF.

The chain employs TRBV2 and TRBJ1-1; D may be TRBD1 (5 bases). Germline V gene data show CDR1 as SNHLY and CDR2 as FYNNEI. V shed 7 bases and J shed 1 base, with 7 bases lying between them. This CDR3 has 12 residues. In DNA, the CDR3 is TGTGCCAGCAACGGACAGAACACTGAAGCTTTCTTT. This gives the protein CASNGQNTEAFF.

The chain recombines TRBV18 with TRBJ2-1; 9 nucleotides align to TRBD1. The CDR3 sequence is 12 residues long. Trimming took 5 bases from V and 9 from J; bases not matched to a gene: 2. Looked up from germline, CDR1 is KGHSH and CDR2 is LQKENI. The CDR3 protein is CASSSTGGEQFF. The CDR3 nucleotides are TGTGCCAGCTCATCGACAGGGGGTGAGCAGTTCTTC.

This chain joins TRBV5-4 and TRBJ1-4; D is unclear. The germline CDR1 and CDR2 sequences are SGHNT and YYREEE (reference sequence). The CDR3 runs to 14 residues. Trimming removed 4 bases from V and 4 bases from J, with 11 bases in between. CDR3 nucleotide sequence: TGTGCCAGCAGCCCTGACATGATTAATGAAAAACTGTTTTTT. Its protein product is CASSPDMINEKLFF.

The V call is TRBV4-2, the J call TRBJ2-2; D not certain. V lost 1 base to trimming and J lost 8 bases, with 11 bases between them. In germline, CDR1 is LGHNA, CDR2 YNFKEQ. The CDR3 sequence is 14 residues long. CDR3 region: CASSQVSRGGELFF. CDR3 nucleotides: TGTGCCAGCAGCCAAGTTTCGCGTGGTGGGGAGCTGTTTTTT.